This is a list of T cell receptor beta chains from one sample in a study of blood T cell repertoires in COVID-19. Sequenced by immunoSEQ multiplex PCR; TCRdb stores in-frame clones only, minus some. This table has 130,000 or so clones, around four fifths appearing once. Sequences were obtained from peripheral blood. All receptors come from a human donor in a cohort sampled during active COVID-19. CDR3s include the opening cysteine and the closing phenylalanine or tryptophan. Each record gives: V gene, CDR3 protein.

>TRBV6-5
CASRADRGLYEQYF
>TRBV5-1
CASSLEGLAGRLTDTQYF
>TRBV12-3/TRBV12-4
CASRLTVNTEAFF
>TRBV7-8
CASSLDSGISNQPQHF
>TRBV3-1/TRBV3-2
CASSQGGLAGGRSSQETQYF
>TRBV19
CAASSNYGYTF
>TRBV2
CASSENRGGDTQYF
>TRBV3-1/TRBV3-2
CASRSGTSGNNEQFF
>TRBV4-1
CASSQNGSPWETQYF
>TRBV27
CASVGTGDNEQFF
>TRBV7-9
CASSLSRRTDTQYF
>TRBV12-3/TRBV12-4
CASQIRADTQYF
>TRBV2
CASTRDKYTEAFF
>TRBV21-1
CASMGCGDRVSSSYEQYF
>TRBV14
CASSQVGTAPLHF
>TRBV29-1
CSVEIGRGGFYEQYF